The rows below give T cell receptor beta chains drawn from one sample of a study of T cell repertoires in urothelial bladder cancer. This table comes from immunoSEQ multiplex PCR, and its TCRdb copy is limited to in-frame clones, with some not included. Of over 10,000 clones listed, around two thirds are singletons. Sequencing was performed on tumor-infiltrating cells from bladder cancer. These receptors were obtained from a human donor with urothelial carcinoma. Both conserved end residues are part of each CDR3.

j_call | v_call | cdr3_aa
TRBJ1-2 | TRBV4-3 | CASSQGPGQTNYGYTF
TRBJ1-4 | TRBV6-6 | CASSPTSTGGYEKLFF
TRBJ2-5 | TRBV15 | CATSRGGTAKETQYF
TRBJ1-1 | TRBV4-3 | CASSPPQGTGNTEAFF
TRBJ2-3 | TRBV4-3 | CASSQDWGTSTDTQYF
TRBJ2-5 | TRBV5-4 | CASSLGRGWETQYF
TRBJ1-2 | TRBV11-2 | CASSLALGGTYGYTF
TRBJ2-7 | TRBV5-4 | CASSLAGANSYEQYF
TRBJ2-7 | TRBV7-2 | CASSPGLAGESTSKYF
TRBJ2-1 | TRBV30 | CALIDRSSYNEQFF
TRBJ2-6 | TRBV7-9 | CASSLGTGTSRANVLTF
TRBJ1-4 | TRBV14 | CASSHDQRGEKLFF
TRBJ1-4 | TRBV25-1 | CASSAGTGGEKLFF
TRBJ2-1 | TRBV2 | CASSELGRSYNEQFF
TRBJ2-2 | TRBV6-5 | CASSLEGYTGELFF
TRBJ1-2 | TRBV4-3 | CASSQDRGQGYTF
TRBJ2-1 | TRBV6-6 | CASRKTSGGDNEQFF
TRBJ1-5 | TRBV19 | CASTPNVGFSNQPQHF
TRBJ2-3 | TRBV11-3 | CASSAHRSDTQYF
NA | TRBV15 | CATSRVLQETQYF
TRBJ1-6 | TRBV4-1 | CASSPSDSYSPLHF
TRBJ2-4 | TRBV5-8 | CASTPWRGQGNIQYF
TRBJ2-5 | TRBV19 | CASTRTSGEQETQYF
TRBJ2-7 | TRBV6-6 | CASSYSRTTGEQYF
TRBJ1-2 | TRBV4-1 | CASSRREGGASYGYTF
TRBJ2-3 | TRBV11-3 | CASSWAGLETDTQYF
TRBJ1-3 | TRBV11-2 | CASSGVGSISGNTIYF
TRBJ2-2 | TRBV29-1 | CSVVVGGNTGELFF
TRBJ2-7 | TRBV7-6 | CASSWGVSYEQYF
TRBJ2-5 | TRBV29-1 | CSVPRPGPQETQYF
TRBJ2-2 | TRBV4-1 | CARSQDNSWAGGKTGELFF
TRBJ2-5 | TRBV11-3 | CASSLGGGGQETQYF
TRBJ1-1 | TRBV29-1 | CSAAGQGTEAFF
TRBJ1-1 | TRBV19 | CASLRRTEAFF
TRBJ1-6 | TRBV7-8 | CASSLERQGGSPLHF
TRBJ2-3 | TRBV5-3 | CARSRTDTQYF
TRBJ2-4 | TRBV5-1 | CASSPLDRDVRIQYF
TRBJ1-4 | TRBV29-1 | CSVGTSREKLFF
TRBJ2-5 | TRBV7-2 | CASSQAGGQETQYF
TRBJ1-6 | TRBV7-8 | CASSRTANSPLHF
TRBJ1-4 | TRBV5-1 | CASSPGTGNEKLFF
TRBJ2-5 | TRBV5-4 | CASSFRTVQETQYF
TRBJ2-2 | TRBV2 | CASSERGTGELFF
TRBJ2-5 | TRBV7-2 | CASSPSTAGTQYF
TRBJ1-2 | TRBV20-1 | CSAAYRSGYTF
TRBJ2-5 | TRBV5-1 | CASSSSQGGQGTQYF
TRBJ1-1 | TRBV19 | CASGSTRGRANTEAFF
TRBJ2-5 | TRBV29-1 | CSAFGTGEETQYF
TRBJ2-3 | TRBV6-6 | CASRSDRSQGDTQYF
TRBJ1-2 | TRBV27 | CASREGGGSNYGYTF
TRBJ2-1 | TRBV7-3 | CASSANRAIDEQFF
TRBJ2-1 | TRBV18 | CASSLGQGKNEQFF
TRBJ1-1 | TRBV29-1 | CSVVQGNTEAFF
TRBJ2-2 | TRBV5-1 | CASSLGLAGGLANTGELFF
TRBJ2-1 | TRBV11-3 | CASSLGGAGEQFF
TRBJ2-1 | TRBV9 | CASSVGVAGGYEQFF
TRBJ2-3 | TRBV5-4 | CASSQTSGGLGTDTQYF
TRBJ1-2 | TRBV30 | CAWSAPGGRRLYGYTF
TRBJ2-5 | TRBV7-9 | CASSIYRDVWYQETQYF
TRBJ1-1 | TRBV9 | CASSVNDGNTEAFF